This TCR beta chain was captured in a study of response to subunit inactivated influenza vaccine. The CDR3 spans 13 residues. The germline V and J ends were trimmed by 4 bases and 2 bases, with 8 bases remaining between them. The germline CDR1 and CDR2 sequences are SGHVS and FQNEAQ. About this clonotype: Its antigen is unidentified.

TCRdb reprocessed the RT-PCR reads via MiXCR and lists one record per CDR3 protein. Of some 850,000 distinct CDR3 sequences listed, about 18% are singletons. Findings and caveats of the study: The authors suggested that every seasonal influenza vaccination recruits few new T cells.

This clonotype was obtained from a man between 45 and 60 years old who received an inactivated influenza vaccine. The chain links TRBV7-8 to TRBJ2-5; D gene unclear. Specimen: PBMCs from blood, collected roughly 5 days after vaccination. The CDR3 nucleotides are TGTGCCAGCAGCTCTGCGAGACAAGAGACCCAGTACTTC. It encodes CASSSARQETQYF.